A selection of T cell receptor beta chains follows, all from one sample in a study of blood T cell repertoires in COVID-19. TCRdb's table, derived via immunoSEQ multiplex PCR, lists solely in-frame clones and lacks some. The sample yields about 190,000 clones, roughly 80% seen once. Sequenced: peripheral blood. These receptors were collected from a woman under 40 with acute or convalescent COVID-19. The CDR3 runs from the conserved cysteine through the conserved F or W. D genes are given only for firm matches. Not all rows give a size; the values are once, few, many and, for expanded clones, a class.

v_gene	j_gene	d_gene	abundance	CDR3nt	CDR3aa
TRBV5-4	TRBJ2-7	TRBD2	once	TGTGCCAGCAGCTTGGCCCCCGGAGCGAGCGGGGGCTACGAGCAGTACTTC	CASSLAPGASGGYEQYF
TRBV12-3/TRBV12-4	TRBJ1-1	NA	NA	TGTGCCAGCAGTTTCGGGACAGAAGCTTTCTTT	CASSFGTEAFF
TRBV10-2	TRBJ2-2	NA	NA	TGCGCCAGCACTCGACAGTCCGGGGAGCTGTTTTTT	CASTRQSGELFF
TRBV5-8	TRBJ1-5	NA	NA	TGTGCCAGCAGCTTAGGCGGGTATAGCAATCAGCCCCAGCATTTT	CASSLGGYSNQPQHF
TRBV10-3	TRBJ1-5	NA	NA	TGTGCCATCAGTGATCCTAGTCGGGGAAGCAATCAGCCCCAGCATTTT	CAISDPSRGSNQPQHF
TRBV13	TRBJ2-5	TRBD2	NA	TGTGCCAGCAGCTTAGGCGAGGCTAGCGGGGTCCAAGAGACCCAGTACTTC	CASSLGEASGVQETQYF
TRBV30	TRBJ1-6	NA	NA	TGTGCCTGGAGTGGACAGAATTCACCCCTCCACTTT	CAWSGQNSPLHF
TRBV27	TRBJ1-4	NA	NA	TGTGCCAGCAGTTTAGGGTCAGGGCAAGCTAATGAAAAACTGTTTTTT	CASSLGSGQANEKLFF
TRBV6-4	TRBJ2-3	TRBD1	once	TGTGCCAGCAGCGACAGGGGATTCACAGATACGCAGTATTTT	CASSDRGFTDTQYF
TRBV19	TRBJ2-3	TRBD2	NA	TGTGCCAGTAGTTGGCGGGAGGGCACAGATACGCAGTATTTT	CASSWREGTDTQYF
TRBV9	TRBJ1-6	NA	once	TGTGCCAGCAGCGTAGTCGGGGAGAATTCACCCCTCCACTTT	CASSVVGENSPLHF
TRBV27	TRBJ2-1	TRBD1	NA	TGTGCCAGCAGTTTCCTTGGGACAGGTGGCAACAATGAGCAGTTCTTC	CASSFLGTGGNNEQFF
TRBV7-8	TRBJ2-2	TRBD2	NA	TGTGCCAGCAGCTTAGGGGGACTAGCCACCGGGGAGCTGTTTTTT	CASSLGGLATGELFF
TRBV28	TRBJ1-4	TRBD1	NA	TGTGCCAGCAGTACCCGGCGGCCCGGGACAGGCGCGGAAAAACTGTTTTTT	CASSTRRPGTGAEKLFF
TRBV5-1	TRBJ1-2	TRBD1	NA	TGCGCCAGCAGCTTCGACAGGGGGCCCTTGGATGGCTACACCTTC	CASSFDRGPLDGYTF
TRBV7-9	TRBJ1-1	TRBD1	NA	TGTGCCAGCAGCTTAGCGGACAGGGAGGACACTGAAGCTTTCTTT	CASSLADREDTEAFF
TRBV28	TRBJ1-2	NA	once	TGTGCCAGCAGTTTAACCGGAGCGACGTTCTATGGCTACACCTTC	CASSLTGATFYGYTF
TRBV6-1	TRBJ1-6	NA	NA	TGTGCCAGCAGTGAAGGCAACAGCCTTAATTCGCCCCTCCACTTT	CASSEGNSLNSPLHF
TRBV20-1	TRBJ2-7	NA	NA	TGCAGTGCTGACTATCAACACAAGCAGTACTTC	CSADYQHKQYF
TRBV3-1/TRBV3-2	TRBJ2-5	NA	NA	TGTGCCAGCAGCCCGCATCCGCTAAGTGGGACCCAGTACTTC	CASSPHPLSGTQYF
TRBV5-1	TRBJ1-6	TRBD1	few	TGCGCCAGCAGCCCGACAGGGGGCGGGAATTCACCCCTCCACTTT	CASSPTGGGNSPLHF
TRBV5-1	TRBJ2-7	NA	once	TGCGCCAGCAGCTTGCGGACAGACTACGAGCAGTACTTC	CASSLRTDYEQYF
TRBV12-3/TRBV12-4	TRBJ1-4	TRBD1	NA	TGTGCCAGCAGTTTCGGGACAGGGGGGAAACTGTTTTTT	CASSFGTGGKLFF
TRBV9	TRBJ1-2	NA	NA	TGTGCCAGCAGCGCCCGCCTGAGATACGGCTACACCTTC	CASSARLRYGYTF
TRBV13	TRBJ2-7	TRBD2	NA	TGTGCCAGCAGCTTAGAATCAGCGGGAAAGCAGTACTTC	CASSLESAGKQYF
TRBV12-3/TRBV12-4	TRBJ1-3	NA	NA	TGTGCCAGCCTGACAGGAGGTGGAAACACCATATATTTT	CASLTGGGNTIYF
TRBV30	TRBJ2-1	TRBD2	NA	TGTGCCTGGAGTGTACGGAGGACTAGCGGGGGTAATGAGCAGTTCTTC	CAWSVRRTSGGNEQFF
TRBV4-2	TRBJ2-7	NA	NA	TGTGCCAGCAGCCAAGATCCATCGGACTACCTGTACGAGCAGTACTTC	CASSQDPSDYLYEQYF
TRBV27	TRBJ2-3	TRBD2	NA	TGTGCCAGCAACGGACTAGCGTTCACAGATACGCAGTATTTT	CASNGLAFTDTQYF
TRBV20-1	TRBJ1-5	NA	NA	TGCAGTGCTAGTGGCCAGGCGATGGGAGGTAGGGACCGGACTAGCAATCAGCCCCAGCATTTT	CSASGQAMGGRDRTSNQPQHF
TRBV28	TRBJ2-7	TRBD1	NA	TGTGCCAGCAGTTTTGGGGACAGGTTCCTCGAGCAGTACTTC	CASSFGDRFLEQYF
TRBV27	TRBJ2-5	TRBD2	NA	TGTGCCAGCAGCTCCCTCTCGACTAGCCCGACGGAGACCCAGTACTTC	CASSSLSTSPTETQYF
TRBV6-5	TRBJ1-2	NA	once	TGTGCCAGCAGTTGGACAGCTTCCTATGGCTACACCTTC	CASSWTASYGYTF
TRBV7-9	TRBJ2-5	TRBD1	NA	TGTGCCAGCAGCTCCGCCGGGACAGGTTGGGAGACCCAGTACTTC	CASSSAGTGWETQYF
TRBV2	TRBJ1-6	TRBD1	NA	TGTGCCATCGTATTGACAGGGCGTAATTCACCCCTCCACTTT	CAIVLTGRNSPLHF
TRBV7-9	TRBJ1-2	TRBD1	NA	TGTGCCAGCAGCTTGGACAGGGCGTGGCGTTATGGCTACACCTTC	CASSLDRAWRYGYTF
TRBV14	TRBJ2-5	NA	few	TGTGCCAGCAGGACGGCTAGCTGGGGTGCAGAGACCCAGTACTTC	CASRTASWGAETQYF
TRBV19	TRBJ1-6	TRBD1	NA	TGTGCCAGTACGGGACAGAGCTCCTATAATTCACCCCTCCACTTT	CASTGQSSYNSPLHF
TRBV11-2	TRBJ1-1	NA	NA	TGTGCCAGCAGGCAAGAATTGGCTAACACTGAAGCTTTCTTT	CASRQELANTEAFF
TRBV20-1	TRBJ2-5	TRBD2	once	TGCAGTGCTAGTGGCGGGAGTCTAATAGAGACCCAGTACTTC	CSASGGSLIETQYF
TRBV30	TRBJ2-1	NA	once	TGTGCCCGAGGAGGGCAGGGGGATTACAATGAGCAGTTCTTC	CARGGQGDYNEQFF
TRBV30	TRBJ2-3	TRBD2	once	TGTGCCACCGTGGGAGGGGACCACACAGATACGCAGTATTTT	CATVGGDHTDTQYF
TRBV11-2	TRBJ2-7	TRBD1	NA	TGTGCCAGCAGGAGACCGGGACAGTTCTCCTACGAGCAGTACTTC	CASRRPGQFSYEQYF
TRBV28	TRBJ1-2	NA	NA	TGTGCCAGCAGTAGTGGCGGCCAGCTTTATGGCTACACCTTC	CASSSGGQLYGYTF
TRBV18	TRBJ1-3	TRBD1	NA	TGTGCCAGCTCACCCGGACAGGGGGCCACTGGAAACACCATATATTTT	CASSPGQGATGNTIYF
TRBV5-3	TRBJ2-3	TRBD2	many	TGTGCCAGAAGCTCTCACCAACTAGCGGGGTGCACAGATACGCAGTATTTT	CARSSHQLAGCTDTQYF
TRBV11-1	TRBJ2-1	TRBD2	once	TGTGCCAGCAGCTCCGCGACTAGCGGGAAATACAATGAGCAGTTCTTC	CASSSATSGKYNEQFF
TRBV28	TRBJ1-1	NA	NA	TGTGCCAGCAGTCTAGATGATTTAGTCATGAACACTGAAGCTTTCTTT	CASSLDDLVMNTEAFF
TRBV27	TRBJ2-1	TRBD2	NA	TGTGCCAGCAGTTTACGACTAGCTAATGAGCAGTTCTTC	CASSLRLANEQFF
TRBV4-3	TRBJ1-1	NA	once	TGCGCCAGCAGCTCCGGAGAGGGATGGAACACTGAAGCTTTCTTT	CASSSGEGWNTEAFF